This T cell receptor (beta chain) emerged from a study of shared clonotypes between healthy human individuals. Sequenced by immunoSEQ multiplex PCR; TCRdb stores in-frame clones only, minus some. The sample yields about a million clones, 75% seen once. With V trimmed by 5 bases and J by 2 bases, 5 bases remained unmatched. The CDR3 is 16 amino acids. The germline V gene encodes CDR1 MDHEN and CDR2 SYDVKM. The material sequenced was memory CD4+ T cells sorted from blood. Documented subset: CD45RA-negative fraction. The clonotype originates from a man between 18 and 35 years old in good health. This chain links TRBV28 with TRBJ2-3; 12 positions match TRBD1. CDR3 sequence reads: CASSPPGQGATDTQYF. The CDR3 DNA is TGTGCCAGCAGTCCTCCGGGACAGGGGGCCACAGATACGCAGTATTTT.